The 24 T cell receptor beta chains reported below all come from one sample, sequenced in a study of T-cell memory formation after mild COVID-19 (dated by TCRdb to the early 2020s). Libraries came from 5' RACE. Sequencing was carried out with an Illumina NovaSeq 6000. Through fastp at Q25 and MiXCR, TCRdb rebuilt clones from the public reads, retaining in-frame beta chains. Rows matching on CDR3 protein sequence are summarized as one entry with the most common DNA and genes. In this sample the table shows approximately 300,000 distinct CDR3 sequences, approximately 16% of which occur a single time. The ten largest clonotypes hold around 22% of the sample. Sequenced sample: PBMCs or a T cell subset sorted from them (not recorded which). These receptors were obtained from a man younger than 35 who had mild COVID-19 (a few samples of this study predate the infection). The sample titles of this study are shuffled in the database, so cell type and time point are left out; the donor was told from shared clones.

The table lists this clonotype with a few counts. The V gene is TRBV6-5, the J gene TRBJ2-7, with D maybe TRBD1 (6 bases). This CDR3 is 15 amino acids long. V lost 5 bases, J lost 2 bases, and 16 bases lay in between. CDR1 MNHEY and CDR2 SVGAGI come from the germline V gene. CDR3: CASSPAGTQTYEQYV. CDR3 coding DNA: TGTGCCAGCAGTCCCGCCGGGACACAGACCTACGAGCAGTACGTC.

The sample holds a few counts of this clonotype. The chain joins TRBV6-2 or TRBV6-3 to TRBJ2-7, with 10 bases fitting TRBD1. Germline CDR1 is MNHEY and CDR2 is SVGEGT. CDR3 length: 14 amino acids. The ends lost 6 bases at V and 1 base at J; junction bases unmatched: 3. CDR3 in amino acids: CASRGQGLSYEQYV. The CDR3 DNA follows: TGTGCCAGCAGGGGACAGGGGCTATCCTACGAGCAGTACGTC.

This clonotype has only a few counts. J is TRBJ2-6 and V is TRBV4-3, with TRBD1 matching over 7 bases. Germline CDR1 reads LGHNA; CDR2 reads YSLEER. The CDR3 runs to 16 residues. V lost 0 bases, J lost 3 bases, and 2 bases stayed unmatched. CDR3 coding DNA: TGCGCCAGCAGCCAAGAAGGGGGCAGTGGGGCCAACGTCCTGACTTTC. This codes for CASSQEGGSGANVLTF.

In its sample, this clonotype was seen a few times. The chain uses TRBV6-1 and TRBJ2-7, with TRBD1 as a possible D gene (8 bases). V was cut by 8 bases and J by 3 bases, with 17 bases left in between. Germline V gene sequence: CDR1 MNHNS, CDR2 SASEGT. The CDR3 length is 14 residues. The CDR3 loop reads CASSQGGTGYEQYV. The CDR3 DNA follows: TGTGCCAGCTCCCAGGGAGGGACAGGCTACGAGCAGTACGTC.

This clonotype was detected a few times. V usage is TRBV3-1 and J usage is TRBJ2-1, with D perhaps being TRBD1 or TRBD2 (7 bases each). The CDR3 contains 18 residues. Germline V gene data show CDR1 as LGHDT and CDR2 as YNNKEL (reference sequence). Trimming removed 4 bases at V and 8 bases at J, with 27 bases between. CDR3 protein: CASSRRGGGGGTNDEQFF. In nucleotides, the CDR3 is TGTGCCAGCAGCCGCAGGGGAGGGGGCGGGGGAACCAACGATGAGCAGTTCTTC.

The rearrangement uses TRBV5-6 and TRBJ2-5, with D perhaps TRBD2 (6 bases). The CDR3 spans 14 residues. Trimming took off 5 bases at V and 2 bases at J, with 13 bases between the two ends. Per the germline V gene, CDR1 is SGHDT and CDR2 is YYEEEE. The CDR3 loop is CASRPGGDQETQYF. CDR3 nucleotides: TGTGCCAGCAGACCAGGCGGGGATCAAGAGACCCAGTACTTC.

This chain connects TRBV6-5 to TRBJ1-1; possibly TRBD1 for D (5 bases). This CDR3 comprises 14 residues. CDR1 MNHEY and CDR2 SVGAGI come from the germline V gene. The ends were cut back, 10 bases at V and 0 bases at J, with 15 bases in the middle. Written as DNA, the CDR3 is TGTGCCACCAGGGCGTCCCCGATGAACACTGAAGCTTTCTTT. Amino acid sequence: CATRASPMNTEAFF.

This clonotype has a count of ten or more. The CDR3 coding sequence is TGTGCCAGTAGTATTGGGACAGGAGGGTCCGGGGAGCTGTTTTTT. Residues: CASSIGTGGSGELFF. J is TRBJ2-2 and V is TRBV19, with 8 bases lining up with TRBD1. Germline V gene lookup returns CDR1 LNHDA and CDR2 SQIVND (reference sequence). CDR3 length: 15 amino acids. V lost 3 bases and J lost 6; bases outside the gene matches: 6.

The chain recombines TRBV7-3 with TRBJ2-5; D is possibly TRBD2 (6 bases). Trimming took off 4 bases at V and 5 bases at J, with 14 bases between the two ends. CDR1 SGHTA and CDR2 FQGTGA come from the germline V gene. The CDR3 has 14 residues. As DNA, the CDR3 is TGTGCCAGCAGCTCCGCTGGGGGGTGGGAGACCCAGTACTTC. This sequence encodes CASSSAGGWETQYF.

The chain employs TRBV27 and TRBJ2-3; D remains ambiguous. The CDR3 totals 16 residues. V lost 6 bases and J lost 1, with 17 bases in between. The germline V gene encodes CDR1 MNHEY and CDR2 SMNVEV (reference sequence). CDR3 residues: CASSPPSRARTDTQYF. The CDR3 coding sequence is TGTGCCAGCAGCCCCCCCAGCCGAGCGCGCACAGATACGCAGTATTTT.

The rearrangement uses TRBV5-1 and TRBJ1-6, with unresolved D. The V end lost 5 bases, the J end lost 3 bases, and 12 bases lay between the germline ends. The germline gives CDR1 SGHRS, CDR2 YFSETQ. This CDR3 region has 15 residues. The CDR3 region has the DNA TGCGCCAGCAGATCAGGTTTGGGCTATAATTCACCCCTCCACTTT. This sequence encodes CASRSGLGYNSPLHF.

This chain connects TRBV6-1 to TRBJ2-7; D is unclear. This CDR3 spans 13 amino acids. Trimming left V 3 bases short and J 2 bases short, with 8 bases between. Looked up from germline, CDR1 is MNHNS and CDR2 is SASEGT. CDR3 sequence reads: CASSDPRAYEQYF. The CDR3 DNA sequence: TGTGCCAGCAGTGACCCCCGAGCCTACGAGCAGTACTTC.

This clonotype showed up just a few times. The chain recombines TRBV7-9 with TRBJ2-2, with 7 bases lining up with TRBD2. CDR3 length: 17 residues. In germline, CDR1 is SEHNR, CDR2 FQNEAQ (reference sequence). J gave up 6 bases and V 3 bases, and 13 bases lay outside the gene matches. The CDR3 is CASSLWAAKRGSGELFF. CDR3 in DNA: TGTGCCAGCAGCTTGTGGGCCGCTAAGCGGGGATCCGGGGAGCTGTTTTTT.

This clonotype was recorded many times. J is TRBJ2-2 and V is TRBV7-2, with D hard to call. Germline loops: CDR1 SGHTA, CDR2 FQGNSA. The CDR3 is 15 amino acids. Trimming pared 1 base from V and 4 bases from J, leaving 10 bases between. In nucleotides, the CDR3 is TGTGCCAGCAGCTTAGGGCCATACGGCACCGGGGAGCTGTTTTTT. This encodes CASSLGPYGTGELFF.

In its sample, this clonotype was seen once. V gene TRBV6-6 combines with J gene TRBJ2-1, with TRBD1 as a possible D gene (6 bases). CDR3 length: 12 residues. In germline, CDR1 is MNHNY, CDR2 SVGAGI (reference sequence). V was cut by 5 bases and J by 11 bases, with 13 bases left in between. This CDR3 is CASSGGQLQQFF. Here the CDR3 DNA reads TGTGCCAGCAGTGGGGGCCAGCTTCAGCAGTTCTTC.

The chain is built from TRBV10-3 and TRBJ2-4, with 8 nucleotides matching TRBD1. With 2 bases clipped from V and 9 bases from J, the junction kept 6 bases outside the gene matches. The CDR3 contains 14 residues. Germline V gene data show CDR1 as ENHRY and CDR2 as SYGVKD. Here the CDR3 reads CAISEPDRDSIQYF. The DNA for the CDR3 is TGTGCCATCAGTGAGCCGGACAGGGACAGCATTCAGTACTTC.

The chain employs TRBV7-6 and TRBJ1-1; D remains ambiguous. The CDR3 consists of 13 residues. The germline V and J ends were trimmed by 1 base and 5 bases, with 8 bases remaining between them. Germline values: CDR1 SGHVS, CDR2 FNYEAQ. As DNA, the CDR3 is TGTGCCAGCAGCTTAGAAGGGTTAACTGAAGCTTTCTTT. This encodes CASSLEGLTEAFF.

The chain employs TRBV6-5 and TRBJ1-5; D is uncertain. The CDR3 spans 14 residues. In germline, CDR1 is MNHEY, CDR2 SVGAGI. Trimming cost V 8 bases and J 2 bases, with 13 bases left between them. In nucleotides, the CDR3 is TGTGCCAGCCGCGGACCCGGGGGCAATCAGCCCCAGCATTTT. Encoded protein: CASRGPGGNQPQHF.

This clonotype was detected only a few times. This chain uses TRBV7-2 with TRBJ2-3; no reliable D call. V gave up 4 bases and J gave up 0 bases, with 17 bases separating them. The CDR3 is 17 residues long. The V gene's germline CDR1 is SGHTA and CDR2 FQGNSA. CDR3 region: CASSYTPLAVSTDTQYF. The DNA of the CDR3 is TGTGCCAGCAGCTATACCCCATTGGCGGTGAGCACAGATACGCAGTATTTT.

The chain joins TRBV6-6 to TRBJ2-7; a weak D match, TRBD1 (6 bases). Germline CDR1 is MNHNY and CDR2 is SVGAGI (reference sequence). Trimming removed 7 bases at V and 5 bases at J, with 9 bases between. There are 11 residues in the CDR3. The CDR3 region has the DNA TGTGCCAGCACGGACAGACACGAGCAGTACGTC. Translated, it gives CASTDRHEQYV.

This clonotype was seen more than once but under ten times. This chain uses TRBV20-1 with TRBJ2-5; D gene ambiguous. V was cut by 0 bases and J by 9 bases, with 11 bases left in between. Germline values: CDR1 DFQATT, CDR2 SNEGSKA (reference sequence). CDR3 size: 12 residues. The DNA of the CDR3 is TGCAGTGCTAGAGATCCCCCGGCGGCCCAGTACTTC. This encodes CSARDPPAAQYF.

This clonotype was counted ten times or more. V and J are TRBV7-2 and TRBJ1-1; no clear D gene. CDR3 length equals 14 residues. The ends were cut back, 5 bases at V and 3 bases at J, with 13 bases in the middle. Germline V gene lookup returns CDR1 SGHTA and CDR2 FQGNSA. DNA for the CDR3: TGTGCCAGCAGCCCTACCAGCGGGTACACTGAAGCTTTCTTT. Its translation is CASSPTSGYTEAFF.

The J gene is TRBJ2-2, the V gene TRBV18, with D possibly TRBD2 on 6 matching bases. CDR1 and CDR2 (germline): KGHSH, LQKENI. V was pared by 0 bases and J by 1 base, with 12 bases between. The CDR3 consists of 17 residues. The CDR3: CASSPPGRGWNTGELFF. The CDR3 nucleotides are TGTGCCAGCTCACCACCCGGGCGGGGATGGAACACCGGGGAGCTGTTTTTT.

The chain links TRBV6-2 or TRBV6-3 to TRBJ2-3; D unclear. This CDR3 is 15 amino acids long. Trimming pared 5 bases from V and 0 bases from J, leaving 12 bases between. The V gene's germline CDR1 is MNHEY and CDR2 SVGEGT. Here the CDR3 reads CASSPLEKSTDTQYF. The CDR3 DNA sequence: TGTGCCAGCAGTCCCCTCGAGAAAAGCACAGATACGCAGTATTTT.